This T cell receptor (beta chain) was found in a study of Ad26.COV2.S vaccination and SARS-CoV-2 variants. Treatment specified: 15 to 20 received Ad26.COV2.S at low or high dose, single or two shots; 5 received placebo; per-sample allocation not given. On day 63 after the first injection, vaccine and placebo recipients gave samples. As its vector, the vaccine had Ad26, which expressed Wuhan-strain SARS-CoV-2 spike. The protocol was immunoSEQ multiplex PCR, while the TCRdb copy is restricted to in-frame clones and leaves out a portion. Among 200,000 to 300,000 clones listed, around 87% were seen once. The sequencing here drew on peripheral blood, taken in a trial of Ad26.COV2.S vaccine versus placebo. The sequence derives from a person between 18 and 65 years old who received the Ad26.COV2.S COVID-19 vaccine or a placebo.

The CDR3 sequence is CASSSGLAGGPSYNEQFF. Here the CDR3 DNA reads TGTGCCAGCAGTAGCGGACTAGCGGGGGGCCCCTCCTACAATGAGCAGTTCTTC. This chain connects TRBV27 to TRBJ2-1; 14 bases line up with TRBD2. After removal of 5 bases from V and 0 bases from J, the junction contained 6 bases not matched to a gene. The germline CDR1 and CDR2 sequences are MNHEY and SMNVEV (reference sequence). The CDR3 has 18 residues.